The rows below give T cell receptor beta chains drawn from one sample of a study of T cell repertoires in cytomegalovirus infection. From the reads, TCRdb called clonotypes with MiXCR, one entry per CDR3 protein. The profile shows under 300,000 distinct CDR3 sequences, around 20% of them singletons. These receptors have no known antigen. The input for sequencing was cultured PBMCs, taken from culture after CMV antigen stimulation. These receptors were taken from a human donor in good health (CMV status not recorded). Some clones in this sample may be carry-over from other donors' samples. Both conserved end residues are part of each CDR3. D genes are given only for firm matches. Not all rows give a size; the values are once, few, many and, for expanded clones, a class.

size: many
D: TRBD1
V: TRBV7-8
J: TRBJ1-6
CDR3: CASSSRRGTGGNNSPLHF
DNA: TGTGCCAGCAGCTCGAGAAGGGGGACAGGGGGAAATAATTCACCCCTCCACTTT

size: .
D: .
V: TRBV11-3
J: TRBJ1-1
CDR3: CASSRRGVMNTEAFF
DNA: TGTGCCAGCAGCCGGCGTGGAGTCATGAACACTGAAGCTTTCTTT

size: few
D: .
V: TRBV28
J: TRBJ1-5
CDR3: CASRPRGSNQPQHF
DNA: TGTGCCAGCAGACCACGGGGTAGCAATCAGCCCCAGCATTTT

size: .
D: TRBD2
V: TRBV10-3
J: TRBJ2-1
CDR3: CAISEPPGLAGVNEQFF
DNA: TGTGCCATCAGTGAGCCTCCGGGACTAGCGGGAGTCAATGAGCAGTTCTTC

size: .
D: .
V: TRBV29-1
J: TRBJ2-5
CDR3: CSAKDPGETQYF
DNA: TGCAGCGCCAAGGACCCAGGGGAGACCCAGTACTTC

size: many
D: .
V: TRBV7-7
J: TRBJ1-1
CDR3: CASSLDENTEAFF
DNA: TGTGCCAGCAGCTTGGACGAGAACACTGAAGCTTTCTTT

size: .
D: .
V: TRBV19
J: TRBJ1-1
CDR3: CASSFAGEGTEAFF
DNA: TGTGCCAGTAGTTTTGCAGGGGAAGGCACTGAAGCTTTCTTT

size: .
D: TRBD1
V: TRBV6-5
J: TRBJ1-2
CDR3: CASSPSGTGGGYGYTF
DNA: TGTGCCAGCAGCCCTAGCGGGACAGGGGGTGGCTATGGCTACACCTTC

size: few
D: .
V: TRBV7-9
J: TRBJ1-1
CDR3: CASSLAPGDTEAFF
DNA: TGTGCCAGCAGCTTAGCCCCAGGGGACACTGAAGCTTTCTTT

size: .
D: TRBD1
V: TRBV20-1
J: TRBJ2-1
CDR3: CSASTGAYNEQFF
DNA: TGCAGTGCTAGCACAGGGGCGTACAATGAGCAGTTCTTC

size: few
D: .
V: TRBV19
J: TRBJ1-1
CDR3: CASSIVGGGTEAFF
DNA: TGTGCCAGTAGTATAGTAGGGGGAGGGACTGAAGCTTTCTTT

size: .
D: .
V: TRBV20-1
J: TRBJ2-3
CDR3: CSAAGERGVDTQYF
DNA: TGCAGTGCGGCCGGGGAGAGGGGCGTAGATACGCAGTATTTT

size: few
D: .
V: TRBV7-3
J: TRBJ1-2
CDR3: CASSLTSDPHYGYTF
DNA: TGTGCCAGCAGCTTAACATCCGATCCCCACTATGGCTACACCTTC

size: few
D: .
V: TRBV29-1
J: TRBJ2-5
CDR3: CSGGGGRETQYF
DNA: TGCAGCGGTGGGGGGGGCCGGGAGACCCAGTACTTC

size: .
D: .
V: TRBV27
J: TRBJ2-5
CDR3: CASSPSSSRRETQYF
DNA: TGTGCCAGCAGTCCGAGTAGTAGTAGGAGGGAGACCCAGTACTTC

size: few
D: .
V: TRBV5-4
J: TRBJ2-3
CDR3: CASSLAVAADTQYF
DNA: TGTGCCAGCAGCTTAGCAGTAGCGGCAGATACGCAGTATTTT

size: .
D: .
V: TRBV7-9
J: TRBJ2-3
CDR3: CASSPPWGPPDTQYF
DNA: TGTGCCAGCAGCCCGCCTTGGGGACCGCCAGATACGCAGTATTTT

size: few
D: .
V: TRBV6-5
J: TRBJ2-3
CDR3: CASSYGGISEDTQYF
DNA: TGTGCCAGCAGTTACGGCGGTATTAGCGAGGATACGCAGTATTTT

size: .
D: TRBD2
V: TRBV30
J: TRBJ2-3
CDR3: CAWSVRGLAGGPENTDTQYF
DNA: TGTGCCTGGAGTGTACGAGGACTAGCGGGAGGCCCTGAAAACACAGATACGCAGTATTTT

size: few
D: .
V: TRBV18
J: TRBJ1-1
CDR3: CASSPNQNTEAFF
DNA: TGTGCCAGCTCACCAAATCAGAACACTGAAGCTTTCTTT

size: .
D: .
V: TRBV28
J: TRBJ1-2
CDR3: CASSFGRGPGYGYTF
DNA: TGTGCCAGCAGTTTCGGACGCGGGCCCGGCTATGGCTACACCTTC

size: .
D: TRBD1
V: TRBV4-3
J: TRBJ1-5
CDR3: CASSRDRGGSNQPQHF
DNA: TGCGCCAGCAGCCGGGACAGGGGAGGCAGCAATCAGCCCCAGCATTTT

size: .
D: .
V: TRBV7-2
J: TRBJ2-2
CDR3: CASSLSRPNTGELFF
DNA: TGTGCCAGCAGCTTAAGCCGCCCGAACACCGGGGAGCTGTTTTTT

size: few
D: TRBD2
V: TRBV12-3/TRBV12-4
J: TRBJ2-1
CDR3: CASSPEVLGAGTSGRAFNEQFF
DNA: TGTGCCAGCAGTCCGGAAGTCCTTGGGGCCGGGACTAGCGGGAGGGCCTTCAATGAGCAGTTCTTC

size: many
D: .
V: TRBV7-2
J: TRBJ1-1
CDR3: CASSLVGGPNTEAFF
DNA: TGTGCCAGCAGCTTAGTGGGGGGTCCGAACACTGAAGCTTTCTTT

size: .
D: .
V: TRBV18
J: TRBJ1-4
CDR3: CASSPTGPDPSGEKLFF
DNA: TGTGCCAGCTCACCAACCGGACCCGACCCGTCGGGTGAAAAACTGTTTTTT

size: few
D: TRBD1
V: TRBV6-2/TRBV6-3
J: TRBJ1-5
CDR3: CASREQGTHYSNQPQHF
DNA: TGTGCCAGCAGAGAACAGGGGACCCATTATAGCAATCAGCCCCAGCATTTT

size: few
D: .
V: TRBV6-5
J: TRBJ1-1
CDR3: CASSYLGADTEAFF
DNA: TGTGCCAGCAGTTACTTGGGGGCCGACACTGAAGCTTTCTTT

size: .
D: .
V: TRBV6-1
J: TRBJ2-5
CDR3: CASQGNQETQYF
DNA: TGTGCCAGCCAGGGAAACCAAGAGACCCAGTACTTC

size: few
D: .
V: TRBV7-9
J: TRBJ2-3
CDR3: CASRHLGGDTQYF
DNA: TGTGCCAGCAGGCACTTGGGGGGAGATACGCAGTATTTT

size: few
D: TRBD2
V: TRBV6-1
J: TRBJ2-3
CDR3: CASSEASGSHTQYF
DNA: TGTGCCAGCAGTGAAGCTAGCGGGAGCCATACGCAGTATTTT

size: .
D: .
V: TRBV20-1
J: TRBJ1-1
CDR3: CSARRAGRMNTEAFF
DNA: TGCAGTGCTAGGAGGGCAGGGCGCATGAACACTGAAGCTTTCTTT

size: .
D: TRBD2
V: TRBV12-3/TRBV12-4
J: TRBJ2-1
CDR3: CASSGTIKSSYNEQFF
DNA: TGTGCCAGCAGTGGGACTATTAAGAGCTCCTACAATGAGCAGTTCTTC

size: few
D: .
V: TRBV5-1
J: TRBJ1-3
CDR3: CASSTGESGNTIYF
DNA: TGCGCCAGCAGCACCGGGGAATCTGGAAACACCATATATTTT

size: few
D: .
V: TRBV27
J: TRBJ1-6
CDR3: CASSLYRPDNSPLHF
DNA: TGTGCCAGCAGTTTATACCGACCAGATAATTCACCCCTCCACTTT